The table lists the clone carrying this T cell receptor beta chain with a count of one. The record originates from a study of blood T cell repertoires in COVID-19. Overall study: Both acute and convalescent COVID-19 samples were obtained from the United States, Italy and Spain. Sample material is recorded as cDNA or gDNA derived from T cells, B-cell-depleted T cells, or PBMCs.

Authors' methods: Nucleated cell number was recorded as an estimate derived from reference gene primer amplification. Assay used: immunoSEQ multiplex PCR; TCRdb lists only in-frame clones, some missing. V, J and clone size derive from that table, while D and trimming were established from the DNA sequence. The sample consists of 150,000 to 200,000 clones, around 90% of them appearing once. From germline, CDR1 is WNHNN and CDR2 SYGVQD (reference sequence). The germline V and J ends were trimmed by 2 bases and 2 bases, with 9 bases remaining between them. The CDR3 sequence is 14 residues long. The sequenced material came from peripheral blood. V gene TRBV10-1 combines with J gene TRBJ1-2, with D maybe TRBD1 (5 bases). The receptor comes from a man aged 60-69 years with active or convalescent COVID-19. DNA for the CDR3: TGCGCCAGCAGTGAGGGGGGGATGAACTATGGCTACACCTTC. Translated: CASSEGGMNYGYTF.